The 19 T cell receptor beta chains in this list originate from one sample, sequenced in a study of blood T cell repertoires in COVID-19. Generated by immunoSEQ multiplex PCR, the TCRdb table keeps only in-frame clones and is missing some. The sample records roughly 330,000 clones, approximately 85% being singletons. Sequenced material: peripheral blood. These receptors all come from a woman between 50 and 59 years old with acute or convalescent COVID-19.

This sequence joins TRBV19 and TRBJ1-5; possibly TRBD1 for D (5 bases). Trimming shortened V by 4 bases and J by 3 bases, and 7 bases separated the two germline ends. The CDR3 extends over 13 amino acids. Germline CDR1 reads LNHDA; CDR2 reads SQIVND (reference sequence). The CDR3 loop is CASSTGFNQPQHF. The CDR3, as DNA: TGTGCCAGTAGTACAGGGTTCAATCAGCCCCAGCATTTT.

This chain uses TRBV7-9 with TRBJ1-5; D remains unclear. V lost 3 bases and J 0 bases, leaving 6 bases between the germline ends. The CDR3 is 14 amino acids. CDR1 is SEHNR and CDR2 is FQNEAQ in the germline V gene (reference sequence). CDR3: CASSFGYSNQPQHF. CDR3 in DNA: TGTGCCAGCAGCTTCGGGTATAGCAATCAGCCCCAGCATTTT.

This clone was counted once. CDR3 nucleotides: TGTGCCAGCAGTAGGACAGGGATGTCAACTAATGAAAAACTGTTTTTT. Protein sequence: CASSRTGMSTNEKLFF. The rearrangement joins TRBV2 to TRBJ1-4; TRBD1 agrees at 8 bases. Germline assignment: CDR1 SNHLY and CDR2 FYNNEI. The CDR3 is 16 amino acids. Losses at the gene ends were 5 bases for V and 0 bases for J; bases not matched to a gene: 5.

This rearrangement joins TRBV28 to TRBJ2-5; D remains unclear. V lost 5 bases and J lost 7, with 14 bases in between. The CDR3 length is 13 residues. CDR1 is MDHEN and CDR2 is SYDVKM in the germline V gene. This CDR3 reads CASSLVRLGTQYF. CDR3 nucleotides: TGTGCCAGCAGTCTGGTTAGGCTAGGGACCCAGTACTTC.

This chain uses TRBV5-1 with TRBJ2-6; TRBD1 matches 10 bases. The V and J ends lost 4 bases and 3 bases, in that order; junction bases with no gene match: 7. The CDR3 covers 17 residues. Germline-derived CDR1 and CDR2 are SGHRS and YFSETQ. CDR3 DNA: TGCGCCAGCAGCGCGACAGGGGGCAAAGGTGGGGCCAACGTCCTGACTTTC. This gives the protein CASSATGGKGGANVLTF.

The chain couples TRBV30 to TRBJ2-3; D remains ambiguous. The V and J ends lost 0 bases and 0 bases respectively, with 13 bases between them. The CDR3 spans 16 residues. The germline V gene has CDR1 GTSNPN and CDR2 SVGIG (reference sequence). The CDR3 DNA is TGTGCCTGGAGTGTACCACTCCCCGGGAGCACAGATACGCAGTATTTT. It is translated as CAWSVPLPGSTDTQYF.

V and J are TRBV2 and TRBJ2-5; TRBD1 agrees at 12 bases. CDR3 length: 14 residues. The V segment lost 6 bases and the J segment 4 bases; nucleotides outside the gene matches: 3. Germline CDR1 and CDR2: SNHLY and FYNNEI. The CDR3 DNA reads as TGTGCCAGCAGCGGGACAGGGGGCGGAGAGACCCAGTACTTC. This translates into CASSGTGGGETQYF.

CDR3 nucleotide sequence: TGTGCCAGCAGCCCAAAAACTAGCGGGGCCTCCTACGAGCAGTACTTC. It specifies CASSPKTSGASYEQYF. The chain links TRBV7-8 to TRBJ2-7; TRBD2 agrees at 10 bases. V lost 5 bases to trimming and J lost 0 bases; unmatched junction nucleotides: 7. The CDR3 covers 16 residues. CDR1 SGHVS and CDR2 FQNEAQ come from the germline V gene.

V gene TRBV4-3 combines with J gene TRBJ2-2; the D gene is possibly TRBD1 (6 bases). Germline lookup yields CDR1 LGHNA and CDR2 YSLEER. The CDR3 has 17 amino acids. Trimming stripped 4 bases from V and 6 bases from J, with 21 bases between. The DNA of the CDR3 is TGCGCCAGCAGCCGCAACTACTACAGGGAATCCTCCGGGGAGCTGTTTTTT. Translation: CASSRNYYRESSGELFF.

V is TRBV29-1 and J is TRBJ2-2, with D possibly TRBD1 on 6 matching bases. V was shortened by 6 bases and J by 0 bases, with 8 bases between the two germline ends. From germline, CDR1 is SQVTM and CDR2 ANQGSEA. The CDR3 length is 13 residues. CDR3 protein: CSVRGSNTGELFF. CDR3 coding DNA: TGCAGCGTCAGGGGATCGAACACCGGGGAGCTGTTTTTT.

This clone appeared once. J is TRBJ1-6 and V is TRBV28; D is undetermined. The germline V gene encodes CDR1 MDHEN and CDR2 SYDVKM. This CDR3 has 11 residues. V was shortened by 6 bases and J by 8 bases, with 5 bases between the two germline ends. The CDR3 region is CASRGDSPLHF. The CDR3 DNA follows: TGTGCCAGCAGAGGAGATTCACCCCTCCACTTT. The full variable domain, in which reference TRBV28 and TRBJ1-6 provide the parts outside the CDR3, is DVKVTQSSRYLVKRTGEKVFLECVQDMDHENMFWYRQDPGLGLRLIYFSYDVKMKEKGDIPEGYSVSREKKERFSLILESASTNQTSMYLCASRGDSPLHFGNGTRLTVT.

The V call is TRBV3-1 (or the pseudogene TRBV3-2), the J call TRBJ2-7; perhaps TRBD2 as D (6 bases). V lost 1 base to trimming and J lost 4 bases, with 14 bases between them. In germline, CDR1 is LGHDT, CDR2 YNNKEL (reference sequence). The CDR3 is made up of 15 amino acids. The CDR3 region is CASSQVGSGSYEQYF. In DNA form, the CDR3 reads TGTGCCAGCAGCCAAGTCGGTAGCGGCTCTTACGAGCAGTACTTC.

The rearrangement joins TRBV23-1 to TRBJ1-5; the match to TRBD1 covers 9 bases. TRBV23-1 belongs to the ORF category, with a function that is uncertain. This CDR3 spans 16 amino acids. The ends lost 7 bases at V and 7 bases at J; junction bases unmatched: 14. The DNA for the CDR3 is TGCGCCAGCACAAATTCGACAGGGGGGTTTCTCCAGCCCCAGCATTTT. Protein sequence: CASTNSTGGFLQPQHF.

The chain has TRBV7-2 and TRBJ2-7; 14 positions match TRBD2. This CDR3 is built from 16 residues. Germline loops: CDR1 SGHTA, CDR2 FQGNSA. V was pared by 5 bases and J by 6 bases, with 9 bases of the junction left unmatched. The CDR3 nucleotides are TGTGCCAGCAGCCCTACGGGACTAGCGGGAGTCTCCGAGCAGTACTTC. Translating gives CASSPTGLAGVSEQYF.

This rearrangement joins TRBV29-1 to TRBJ2-3, with 10 bases matching TRBD1. The CDR3 length is 14 residues. V dropped 4 bases and J dropped 1; count of bases not matched to a gene: 2. In germline, CDR1 is SQVTM, CDR2 ANQGSEA. CDR3 DNA: TGCAGCGTTGCCGGGACAGGGGGCACAGATACGCAGTATTTT. As protein: CSVAGTGGTDTQYF.

The chain uses TRBV27 and TRBJ1-4; perhaps TRBD1 as D (6 bases). This CDR3 spans 15 amino acids. Germline V gives CDR1 MNHEY, CDR2 SMNVEV (reference sequence). The V gene lost 5 bases and the J gene lost 2 bases, with 12 bases spanning the gap. The CDR3 loop is CASSDRQVTNEKLFF. DNA of the CDR3: TGTGCCAGCAGTGACCGACAGGTGACTAATGAAAAACTGTTTTTT.

The chain employs TRBV19 and TRBJ1-2; maybe TRBD1 (6 bases). Germline CDR1 reads LNHDA; CDR2 reads SQIVND (reference sequence). Trimming took 6 bases from V and 2 from J, leaving 13 bases between them. CDR3 length equals 14 residues. This chain's CDR3 is CASSGTSVNYGYTF. CDR3 DNA: TGTGCCAGTAGCGGGACAAGCGTCAACTATGGCTACACCTTC. The full variable domain, completed using reference TRBV19 and TRBJ1-2, is DGGITQSPKYLFRKEGQNVTLSCEQNLNHDAMYWYRQDPGQGLRLIYYSQIVNDFQKGDIAEGYSVSREKKESFPLTVTSAQKNPTAFYLCASSGTSVNYGYTFGSGTRLTVV.

The rearrangement links TRBV2 to TRBJ2-1; TRBD2 aligns across 9 bases. Germline trimming cut 7 bases from V and 5 bases from J; bases unmatched to any gene: 9. Germline assignment: CDR1 SNHLY and CDR2 FYNNEI. The CDR3 loop spans 15 amino acids. The CDR3 is CASTGGSGRHNEQFF. CDR3 in DNA: TGTGCCAGCACTGGAGGAAGCGGGAGGCACAATGAGCAGTTCTTC.

The chain is built from TRBV15 and TRBJ1-6; a possible D gene is TRBD1 (6 bases). The CDR3 sequence is 15 residues long. V shed 2 bases and J shed 9 bases, with 14 bases lying between them. The V gene's germline CDR1 is LNHNV and CDR2 YYDKDF (reference sequence). Written as DNA, the CDR3 is TGTGCCACCAGCAGACTAACAGGGAGTGGTTCACCCCTCCACTTT. Protein: CATSRLTGSGSPLHF.